The 27 T cell receptor beta chains below come from one sample, sequenced in a study of blood T cell repertoires in COVID-19. Clones were sequenced by immunoSEQ multiplex PCR, and TCRdb holds only the in-frame ones, with some missing. The repertoire has roughly 230,000 clones, roughly 84% of them found once; the top ten carry roughly 27%. The source material was peripheral blood. These receptor sequences come from a man aged 35 to 55 with acute or convalescent COVID-19.

The chain links TRBV2 to TRBJ1-2; TRBD1 aligns across 7 bases. This CDR3 contains 13 residues. CDR1 is SNHLY, CDR2 FYNNEI, per germline. The junction had 3 bases not matched to a gene; V was cut back by 5 bases and J by 3 bases. The CDR3 here is CASSSDRDYGYTF. The DNA for the CDR3 is TGTGCCAGCAGTTCCGACAGGGACTATGGCTACACCTTC.

This sequence joins TRBV5-1 and TRBJ1-2; maybe TRBD1 (6 bases). CDR1 and CDR2 from the germline V gene are SGHRS and YFSETQ. Trimming stripped 4 bases from V and 5 bases from J, with 15 bases between. The CDR3 totals 14 residues. The CDR3 nucleotides are TGCGCCAGCAGCGAGGGGGGGCAGAGGTATGGCTACACCTTC. Residues: CASSEGGQRYGYTF.

V usage is TRBV2 and J usage is TRBJ1-1, with D perhaps TRBD1 (5 bases). The CDR3 totals 13 residues. Germline lookup yields CDR1 SNHLY and CDR2 FYNNEI. V gave up 11 bases and J gave up 2 bases, with 15 bases separating them. CDR3: CADCQGVNTEAFF. The CDR3 DNA sequence: TGTGCCGACTGTCAAGGGGTTAACACTGAAGCTTTCTTT.

The rearrangement joins TRBV28 to TRBJ2-5, with TRBD2 as a possible D gene (7 bases). The CDR3 contains 17 residues. V shed 3 bases and J shed 2 bases, with 19 bases lying between them. The V gene's germline CDR1 is MDHEN and CDR2 SYDVKM. CDR3 nucleotide sequence: TGTGCCAGCAGTTTCTTTTTGGCAGGGGAGGGTCAAGAGACCCAGTACTTC. It encodes CASSFFLAGEGQETQYF.

This chain uses TRBV18 with TRBJ1-1; D uncertain. Germline CDR1 and CDR2: KGHSH and LQKENI. The CDR3 spans 12 residues. Trimming shortened V by 2 bases and J by 5 bases, and 6 bases separated the two germline ends. The CDR3 DNA reads as TGTGCCAGCTCACCAGGCCCGACTGAAGCTTTCTTT. As protein: CASSPGPTEAFF. Full variable domain (rest looked up from reference TRBV18 and TRBJ1-1): NAGVMQNPRHLVRRRGQEARLRCSPMKGHSHVYWYRQLPEEGLKFMVYLQKENIIDESGMPKERFSAEFPKEGPSILRIQQVVRGDSAAYFCASSPGPTEAFFGQGTRLTVV.

The V call is TRBV4-2, the J call TRBJ1-1, with D maybe TRBD1 (6 bases). V was clipped by 6 bases and J by 5 bases, with 19 bases between them. The germline CDR1 and CDR2 sequences are LGHNA and YNFKEQ. The CDR3 loop spans 15 amino acids. The CDR3 DNA reads TGTGCCAGCAGTTCAGGGGAGGGGGAAGGGACTGAAGCTTTCTTT. Translation: CASSSGEGEGTEAFF.

Regarding this clone: The same CDR3 also results from other DNA sequences found in this sample. The gene calls are TRBV5-1 and TRBJ2-7; 8 bases match TRBD1. Germline loops: CDR1 SGHRS, CDR2 YFSETQ. The CDR3 loop spans 15 amino acids. V dropped 0 bases and J dropped 2; count of bases not matched to a gene: 4. CDR3 residues: CASSLGGTGAYEQYF. Written as DNA, the CDR3 is TGCGCCAGCAGCTTGGGTGGGACAGGAGCCTACGAGCAGTACTTC.

V is TRBV12-5 and J is TRBJ1-3; D is ambiguous. Trimming cost V 6 bases and J 0 bases, with 15 bases left between them. The germline gives CDR1 LGHNT, CDR2 FRNRAP. The CDR3 loop spans 16 amino acids. CDR3 region: CASGPSGTTSGNTIYF. CDR3 nucleotides: TGTGCTAGTGGACCCTCGGGTACCACCTCTGGAAACACCATATATTTT.

The chain is built from TRBV2 and TRBJ2-7; D is ambiguous. The CDR3 is 14 amino acids. V shed 6 bases and J shed 6 bases, with 18 bases lying between them. From germline, CDR1 is SNHLY and CDR2 FYNNEI. The CDR3 sequence is CASRPTAPRGEQYF. The CDR3 DNA follows: TGTGCCAGCAGGCCGACGGCCCCTCGAGGCGAGCAGTACTTC.

The genes are TRBV7-9 and TRBJ1-2, with D hard to call. The length of the CDR3 is 12 residues. The V end was cut by 5 bases, the J end by 4 bases, with 8 bases between. Per germline, CDR1 SEHNR and CDR2 FQNEAQ (reference sequence). The CDR3 nucleotides read TGTGCCAGCAGCCCCAGTACCTATGGCTACACCTTC. It encodes CASSPSTYGYTF. Drawing the rest from reference TRBV7-9 and TRBJ1-2, the complete variable domain is DTGVSQNPRHKITKRGQNVTFRCDPISEHNRLYWYRQTLGQGPEFLTYFQNEAQLEKSRLLSDRFSAERPKGSFSTLEIQRTEQGDSAMYLCASSPSTYGYTFGSGTRLTVV.

This clone was seen once. The V call is TRBV27, the J call TRBJ1-5, with D possibly TRBD1 on 5 matching bases. This CDR3 spans 18 amino acids. The V gene lost 5 bases and the J gene lost 2 bases, with 22 bases spanning the gap. Germline CDR1 MNHEY, CDR2 SMNVEV (reference sequence). The CDR3 reads CASSPRPPGAGGNQPQHF. CDR3 DNA: TGTGCCAGCAGTCCCCGCCCTCCGGGAGCGGGGGGCAATCAGCCCCAGCATTTT.

The chain couples TRBV5-1 to TRBJ1-6; D might be TRBD1 (5 bases). Germline assignment: CDR1 SGHRS and CDR2 YFSETQ. The V end lost 4 bases, the J end lost 14 bases, and 22 bases lay between the germline ends. The CDR3 runs 15 residues. CDR3 bases: TGCGCCAGCAGCGCTACGGGACTGGGAGGAGCGTCCCTCCACTTT. Translation: CASSATGLGGASLHF.

This clone was counted between two and nine times. This rearrangement joins TRBV18 to TRBJ2-2; tentative D call: TRBD1 (6 bases). The CDR3 loop spans 15 amino acids. V was clipped by 3 bases and J by 4 bases, with 12 bases between them. The germline CDR1 and CDR2 sequences are KGHSH and LQKENI. CDR3 loop: CASSPVTGITGELFF. The CDR3 DNA sequence: TGTGCCAGCTCACCCGTGACAGGAATCACCGGGGAGCTGTTTTTT. Together with reference TRBV18 and TRBJ2-2, the CDR3 gives the full variable domain: NAGVMQNPRHLVRRRGQEARLRCSPMKGHSHVYWYRQLPEEGLKFMVYLQKENIIDESGMPKERFSAEFPKEGPSILRIQQVVRGDSAAYFCASSPVTGITGELFFGEGSRLTVL.

The chain has TRBV7-9 and TRBJ1-6; D remains ambiguous. The CDR3 consists of 16 residues. V was trimmed by 5 bases and J by 3 bases, leaving 14 bases between them. The germline V gene encodes CDR1 SEHNR and CDR2 FQNEAQ (reference sequence). The chain's CDR3 is CASSPDTNDYNSPLHF. DNA for the CDR3: TGTGCCAGCAGCCCCGACACAAACGACTATAATTCACCCCTCCACTTT.

This clone has only one observation. J is TRBJ1-1 and V is TRBV29-1; D is uncertain. The CDR3 contains 15 residues. Looked up from germline, CDR1 is SQVTM and CDR2 is ANQGSEA. V was clipped by 7 bases and J by 3 bases, with 21 bases between them. CDR3 amino acids: CSADPELGPHTEAFF. DNA of the CDR3: TGCAGCGCTGACCCTGAGCTGGGCCCACACACTGAAGCTTTCTTT.

The chain is built from TRBV3-1 (or the pseudogene TRBV3-2) and TRBJ2-3, with D perhaps matching TRBD2 (5 bases). Germline CDR1 reads LGHDT; CDR2 reads YNNKEL (reference sequence). The CDR3 is made up of 16 amino acids. V was cut by 0 bases and J by 2 bases, with 12 bases left in between. CDR3 sequence: CASSQDRAGNTDTQYF. The CDR3, as DNA: TGTGCCAGCAGCCAAGATCGGGCGGGCAACACAGATACGCAGTATTTT.

V is TRBV6-5 and J is TRBJ2-5; maybe TRBD2 (6 bases). With 2 bases removed from V and 5 bases from J, the gap between germline ends came to 9 bases. The length of the CDR3 is 13 residues. CDR1 is MNHEY and CDR2 is SVGAGI in the germline V gene. The CDR3 spells CASSYKGGETQYF. CDR3 sequence (DNA): TGTGCCAGCAGTTACAAGGGAGGTGAGACCCAGTACTTC.

V usage is TRBV11-2 and J usage is TRBJ1-1; the D gene is possibly TRBD1 (5 bases). The CDR3 sequence is 16 residues long. The germline CDR1 and CDR2 sequences are SGHAT and FQNNGV. Trimming removed 0 bases from V and 0 bases from J, with 11 bases in between. DNA for the CDR3: TGTGCCAGCAGCTTAGATACGCGGGGCGTGAACACTGAAGCTTTCTTT. As protein: CASSLDTRGVNTEAFF.

This chain connects TRBV7-9 to TRBJ2-4; weak D call: TRBD2 (6 bases). The germline V gene encodes CDR1 SEHNR and CDR2 FQNEAQ (reference sequence). V was shortened by 5 bases and J by 3 bases, with 20 bases between the two germline ends. The CDR3 totals 17 residues. The CDR3 sequence: CASSPLRQPGGKNIQYF. The CDR3 coding sequence is TGTGCCAGCAGCCCCCTCCGACAGCCCGGGGGCAAAAACATTCAGTACTTC.

The rearrangement uses TRBV7-6 and TRBJ1-3; the D is unclear. Trimming cost V 0 bases and J 4 bases, with 10 bases left between them. Germline loops: CDR1 SGHVS, CDR2 FNYEAQ. This CDR3 comprises 15 residues. CDR3: CASSLASGFGNTIYF. CDR3 coding DNA: TGTGCCAGCAGCTTAGCGTCCGGGTTCGGAAACACCATATATTTT.

The chain carries TRBV9 and TRBJ1-2, with TRBD1 matching over 11 bases. This CDR3 region has 15 residues. V lost 4 bases, J lost 4 bases, and 6 bases stayed unmatched. Germline V gene data show CDR1 as SGDLS and CDR2 as YYNGEE. The CDR3 protein is CASSLTGTGGYGYTF. CDR3 nucleotide sequence: TGTGCCAGCAGCTTAACCGGGACAGGGGGCTATGGCTACACCTTC.

The V gene is TRBV27, the J gene TRBJ1-2, with D unresolved. This CDR3 has 15 amino acids. V lost 1 base and J 4 bases, leaving 13 bases between the germline ends. Germline CDR1 MNHEY, CDR2 SMNVEV (reference sequence). Written as DNA, the CDR3 is TGTGCCAGCAGTTTATGGGCGGTGGGGAGCTATGGCTACACCTTC. It yields the protein CASSLWAVGSYGYTF.

This clone showed up just a few times. The chain has TRBV29-1 and TRBJ1-1; D gene uncertain. Germline V CDR1 and CDR2: SQVTM, ANQGSEA. V lost 6 bases, J lost 3 bases, and 8 bases lay in between. CDR3 length: 11 residues. CDR3 DNA: TGCAGCGTATTCCGGGACACTGAAGCTTTCTTT. Amino acids: CSVFRDTEAFF.

The rearrangement uses TRBV9 and TRBJ2-5, with TRBD2 identical over 7 bases. J was trimmed by 4 bases and V by 1 base; bases with no gene match: 10. The CDR3 has 16 amino acids. Germline-derived CDR1 and CDR2 are SGDLS and YYNGEE. The CDR3 loop reads CASSVSGGRDGETQYF. The CDR3 bases are TGTGCCAGCAGCGTAAGTGGCGGGAGAGACGGAGAGACCCAGTACTTC.

This clone came up a few times. The rearrangement uses TRBV5-8 and TRBJ2-2, with a weak D call TRBD2 (6 bases). The V gene lost 5 bases and the J gene lost 1 base, with 27 bases spanning the gap. The germline gives CDR1 SGHTS, CDR2 YDEGEE. The CDR3 is 20 residues long. CDR3 nucleotides: TGTGCCAGCAGTAGTCTCTTATGGACGACTAGGACGCTGAACACCGGGGAGCTGTTTTTT. This translates into CASSSLLWTTRTLNTGELFF.

V gene TRBV6-5 combines with J gene TRBJ1-1; tentatively, D is TRBD1 (6 bases). Trimming took 5 bases from V and 11 from J, leaving 21 bases between them. This CDR3 is 14 amino acids long. Germline CDR1 reads MNHEY; CDR2 reads SVGAGI. The CDR3 protein is CASSPELPTQGAFF. DNA of the CDR3: TGTGCCAGCAGTCCGGAGCTTCCTACACAGGGCGCTTTCTTT.

V gene TRBV27 combines with J gene TRBJ2-3; 9 nucleotides match TRBD1. This CDR3 has 19 residues. Germline V lookup: CDR1 MNHEY, CDR2 SMNVEV (reference sequence). With 1 base clipped from V and 4 bases from J, the junction kept 15 bases outside the gene matches. In DNA, the CDR3 is TGTGCCAGCAGTTTATTCCCCACGAACAGGGGGCTGGGTTCAGATACGCAGTATTTT. This sequence encodes CASSLFPTNRGLGSDTQYF.